These 10 T cell receptor beta chains were all obtained from the same sample, sequenced in a study of patients and donors after allogeneic stem cell transplantation. TCRdb itself ran the RT-PCR reads through MiXCR, one entry per CDR3 protein. Of approximately 200,000 distinct CDR3 sequences listed, less than 45% were seen once; the top ten hold about 35%. Material for sequencing was blood, either unsorted or a sorted T cell fraction (not recorded which). The receptor set was obtained from a human donor who was either an allogeneic HSCT recipient or a stem cell or donor lymphocyte infusion donor (not recorded which). It is not recorded whose cells these are; they may come from a transplant donor.

V and J are TRBV11-2 and TRBJ1-1; D gene uncertain. The CDR3 consists of 13 residues. The V end lost 5 bases, the J end lost 3 bases, and 10 bases lay between the germline ends. Germline CDR1 SGHAT, CDR2 FQNNGV. This chain's CDR3 is CASSGRIDTEAFF. The CDR3 DNA follows: TGTGCCAGCAGCGGCCGGATAGACACTGAAGCTTTCTTT.

J is TRBJ1-1 and V is TRBV12-3 or TRBV12-4, with D possibly matching TRBD1 (6 bases). V was clipped by 4 bases and J by 4 bases, with 19 bases between them. CDR3 length: 16 amino acids. CDR3 DNA sequence: TGTGCCAGCAGTTCCTACTCCAGGGGCTCAGGCACTGAAGCTTTCTTT. The encoded protein is CASSSYSRGSGTEAFF.

The chain uses TRBV28 and TRBJ1-1; no clear D gene. Trimming left V 3 bases short and J 5 bases short, with 13 bases between. Germline lookup yields CDR1 MDHEN and CDR2 SYDVKM. CDR3 length: 14 amino acids. The CDR3 loop is CASSFTDGGTEAFF. The CDR3 DNA reads TGTGCCAGCAGTTTTACCGACGGTGGTACTGAAGCTTTCTTT.

The genes are TRBV5-6 and TRBJ1-4; 9 bases agree with TRBD1. Per the germline V gene, CDR1 is SGHDT and CDR2 is YYEEEE. The V segment lost 3 bases and the J segment 7 bases; nucleotides outside the gene matches: 4. This CDR3 region has 14 residues. In DNA, the CDR3 is TGTGCCAGCAGCTGGGGGACAGGGAGTGAAAAACTGTTTTTT. Encoded protein: CASSWGTGSEKLFF.

The chain uses TRBV7-9 and TRBJ2-2; tentatively, D is TRBD1 (5 bases). V shed 3 bases and J shed 1 base, with 12 bases lying between them. Germline CDR1 SEHNR, CDR2 FQNEAQ (reference sequence). This CDR3 is 16 amino acids long. The chain's CDR3 is CASSFDRQLNTGELFF. CDR3 DNA sequence: TGTGCCAGCAGCTTTGATCGACAGCTGAACACCGGGGAGCTGTTTTTT. Drawing the rest from reference TRBV7-9 and TRBJ2-2, the complete variable domain is DTGVSQNPRHKITKRGQNVTFRCDPISEHNRLYWYRQTLGQGPEFLTYFQNEAQLEKSRLLSDRFSAERPKGSFSTLEIQRTEQGDSAMYLCASSFDRQLNTGELFFGEGSRLTVL.

This clonotype came up a few times. This sequence joins TRBV12-3 or TRBV12-4 and TRBJ1-1, with D possibly matching TRBD1 (5 bases). Trimming took off 5 bases at V and 0 bases at J, with 10 bases between the two ends. The CDR3 contains 14 residues. CDR3 sequence: CASSLRQMNTEAFF. CDR3 sequence (DNA): TGTGCCAGCAGTCTCCGACAGATGAACACTGAAGCTTTCTTT.

This chain connects TRBV9 to TRBJ1-6; no reliable D call. This CDR3 has 14 residues. Germline V gene data show CDR1 as SGDLS and CDR2 as YYNGEE. V gave up 0 bases and J gave up 7 bases, with 8 bases separating them. The CDR3 bases are TGTGCCAGCAGCGTAGTAGGGTTAAATTCACCCCTCCACTTT. It encodes CASSVVGLNSPLHF.

This clonotype was recorded a few times. The genes are TRBV7-9 and TRBJ1-5; D unresolved. Germline CDR1 reads SEHNR; CDR2 reads FQNEAQ (reference sequence). The CDR3 runs to 15 residues. Trimming took 6 bases from V and 0 from J, leaving 12 bases between them. In DNA, the CDR3 is TGTGCCAGCAGTAGATTAAATAGTAGCAATCAGCCCCAGCATTTT. Its translation: CASSRLNSSNQPQHF.

This clonotype has more than one count but fewer than ten. One end of the junction is discordant with germline, which a read error may explain. V gene TRBV15 combines with J gene TRBJ1-4; TRBD1 matches 8 bases. CDR3 length equals 15 residues. CDR1 LNHNV and CDR2 YYDKDF come from the germline V gene (reference sequence). CDR3 nucleotide sequence: TGTGCCACCAGTAGAGCGACAGGGGCTAATGAAAAACTGTTTTTT. It yields the protein CATSRATGANEKLFF.

The chain recombines TRBV6-5 with TRBJ1-1; D gene ambiguous. The CDR3 extends over 15 amino acids. Germline V gene sequence: CDR1 MNHEY, CDR2 SVGAGI. Trimming cost V 0 bases and J 1 base, with 9 bases left between them. CDR3 protein: CASSYSGWGNTEAFF. CDR3 sequence (DNA): TGTGCCAGCAGTTACTCGGGGTGGGGGAACACTGAAGCTTTCTTT.